The 18 T cell receptor beta chains below were found in one sample sequenced in a study of cytomegalovirus exposure and HLA in healthy donors. PCR employed 60 Vbeta and 13 Jbeta primers. The method was immunoSEQ multiplex PCR; TCRdb's version includes in-frame clones alone and lacks a portion of them. This table has about 120,000 clones, roughly 65% appearing once. Specimen: PBMCs. The receptors derive from a man aged 35-49 years in good health and CMV-seropositive.

V is TRBV6-5 and J is TRBJ2-7; TRBD1 agrees at 7 bases. Germline V gene sequence: CDR1 MNHEY, CDR2 SVGAGI. V lost 6 bases, J lost 4 bases, and 9 bases stayed unmatched. CDR3 length equals 14 residues. CDR3 DNA: TGTGCCAGCAGAAGATCCGGGACAGCGTACGAGCAGTACTTC. It codes for CASRRSGTAYEQYF.

This clone was counted once. The chain's CDR3 is CASSLTTSGRYNEQFF. The CDR3 DNA follows: TGTGCCAGCAGTTTGACTACTAGCGGGCGCTACAATGAGCAGTTCTTC. The chain uses TRBV6-5 and TRBJ2-1; TRBD2 matches 9 bases. The J segment lost 3 bases and the V segment lost 4 bases, leaving 7 bases of the junction unmatched. Germline-derived CDR1 and CDR2 are MNHEY and SVGAGI. The CDR3 consists of 16 residues.

The chain links TRBV7-2 to TRBJ1-2; 12 nucleotides align to TRBD1. This CDR3 has 13 amino acids. Unmatched junction bases numbered 3, after V lost 5 bases and J lost 8 bases. CDR1 is SGHTA, CDR2 FQGNSA, per germline. The CDR3 spells CASSTGTGGGYTF. The DNA for the CDR3 is TGTGCCAGCAGCACCGGGACAGGGGGCGGCTACACCTTC.

In its sample, this clone was seen a few times. The rearrangement uses TRBV18 and TRBJ2-5; the D gene is possibly TRBD1 (5 bases). The CDR3 length is 13 residues. Germline CDR1 and CDR2: KGHSH and LQKENI. Trimming cost V 5 bases and J 2 bases, with 9 bases left between them. The CDR3 sequence: CASSATEQETQYF. CDR3 nucleotides: TGTGCCAGCTCAGCGACAGAGCAAGAGACCCAGTACTTC.

This rearrangement joins TRBV6-5 to TRBJ2-5; 9 positions match TRBD2. V gave up 4 bases and J gave up 7 bases; unmatched junction bases: 13. Germline lookup yields CDR1 MNHEY and CDR2 SVGAGI. CDR3 size: 16 residues. CDR3 DNA: TGTGCCAGCAGTTCTCCCGGGGAGCGGGGGGACTCGACCCAGTACTTC. Amino acid sequence: CASSSPGERGDSTQYF.

Only one count was recorded for this clone. The chain carries TRBV11-3 and TRBJ1-1; D may be TRBD1 (5 bases). Germline V gives CDR1 SGHNT, CDR2 YENEEA. The CDR3 runs to 13 residues. Deletions cut 5 bases from V and 8 bases from J, with 15 bases between. CDR3 loop: CASSKGFKSEAFF. CDR3 DNA: TGTGCCAGCAGCAAGGGGTTTAAGTCAGAAGCTTTCTTT.

The chain joins TRBV7-9 to TRBJ1-2, with D perhaps TRBD1 (5 bases). Trimming cost V 7 bases and J 6 bases, with 6 bases left between them. Germline-derived CDR1 and CDR2 are SEHNR and FQNEAQ (reference sequence). There are 10 residues in the CDR3. CDR3 sequence: CASKGDGYTF. In DNA form, the CDR3 reads TGTGCCAGCAAAGGGGATGGCTACACCTTC.

The chain carries TRBV7-3 and TRBJ2-5; TRBD2 aligns across 10 bases. CDR1 is SGHTA and CDR2 is FQGTGA in the germline V gene. The CDR3 length is 16 residues. V lost 3 bases to trimming and J lost 5 bases; unmatched junction nucleotides: 9. The CDR3 sequence: CASSLYERGGSETQYF. The CDR3 DNA sequence: TGTGCCAGCAGCTTGTACGAGCGGGGGGGCTCGGAGACCCAGTACTTC.

This chain connects TRBV18 to TRBJ1-1, with D perhaps TRBD1 (6 bases). Germline V lookup: CDR1 KGHSH, CDR2 LQKENI. The CDR3 has 13 amino acids. Trimming stripped 5 bases from V and 1 base from J, with 8 bases between. The CDR3 region is CASSTGQNTEAFF. The CDR3 DNA is TGTGCCAGCTCAACGGGACAGAACACTGAAGCTTTCTTT.

The rearrangement uses TRBV19 and TRBJ2-5; maybe TRBD2 (5 bases). The CDR3 totals 15 residues. With 3 bases removed from V and 2 bases from J, the gap between germline ends came to 13 bases. Germline CDR1 LNHDA, CDR2 SQIVND (reference sequence). CDR3 DNA: TGTGCCAGTAGTATCGCGGCGGGCACTCAAGAGACCCAGTACTTC. Protein product: CASSIAAGTQETQYF. Filled out from reference TRBV19 and TRBJ2-5, the complete variable domain reads DGGITQSPKYLFRKEGQNVTLSCEQNLNHDAMYWYRQDPGQGLRLIYYSQIVNDFQKGDIAEGYSVSREKKESFPLTVTSAQKNPTAFYLCASSIAAGTQETQYFGPGTRLLVL.

V and J are TRBV6-1 and TRBJ2-1; possibly TRBD2 for D (6 bases). Trimming left V 1 base short and J 6 bases short, with 13 bases between. Germline V CDR1 and CDR2: MNHNS, SASEGT. The CDR3 totals 15 residues. The CDR3 DNA follows: TGTGCCAGCAGTGAAGTTAGCGGAGCCTTCAATGAGCAGTTCTTC. Translation: CASSEVSGAFNEQFF.

This clone was detected only once. The chain recombines TRBV5-1 with TRBJ2-5; 8 bases fit TRBD2. After removal of 1 base from V and 1 base from J, the junction contained 3 bases not matched to a gene. Germline lookup yields CDR1 SGHRS and CDR2 YFSETQ. This CDR3 contains 15 residues. The CDR3 nucleotides read TGCGCCAGCAGCTTGCGTAGCGGGGTCCAAGAGACCCAGTACTTC. This codes for CASSLRSGVQETQYF.

The CDR3 reads CASSLYTSGVGGSYEQYF. DNA of the CDR3: TGTGCCAGCAGTTTGTACACTAGCGGAGTGGGAGGCTCCTACGAGCAGTACTTC. The chain uses TRBV28 and TRBJ2-7; 8 bases are shared with TRBD2. CDR3 size: 18 residues. J lost 0 bases, V lost 3 bases, and 13 bases had no gene match. CDR1 is MDHEN, CDR2 SYDVKM, per germline.

The gene calls are TRBV9 and TRBJ2-3; D perhaps matches TRBD2 (6 bases). In germline, CDR1 is SGDLS, CDR2 YYNGEE. This CDR3 has 18 amino acids. The V end lost 0 bases, the J end lost 3 bases, and 20 bases lay between the germline ends. The CDR3 nucleotides read TGTGCCAGCAGCGTAGCCCCCTCAACTAGCTCAGGGACAGATACGCAGTATTTT. Its translation: CASSVAPSTSSGTDTQYF.

A single count supports this clone. This sequence joins TRBV5-4 and TRBJ1-1, with a tentative D call TRBD1 (6 bases). Germline values: CDR1 SGHNT, CDR2 YYREEE (reference sequence). This CDR3 has 16 residues. V lost 0 bases and J lost 0, with 12 bases in between. The CDR3 DNA reads as TGTGCCAGCAGCTTGGGAGCAGGGGCGATGAACACTGAAGCTTTCTTT. It codes for CASSLGAGAMNTEAFF.

V and J are TRBV7-3 and TRBJ2-2; no firm D call. The V gene lost 5 bases and the J gene lost 5 bases, with 15 bases spanning the gap. Germline V gene lookup returns CDR1 SGHTA and CDR2 FQGTGA. The CDR3 is made up of 15 amino acids. The CDR3 reads CASSPRGGRTGELFF. In DNA, the CDR3 is TGTGCCAGCAGCCCCCGCGGCGGCCGGACCGGGGAGCTGTTTTTT.

A few counts support this clone. The gene calls are TRBV4-1 and TRBJ2-4; 7 bases map to TRBD2. The V and J ends lost 6 bases and 3 bases, in that order; junction bases with no gene match: 8. Per the germline V gene, CDR1 is MGHRA and CDR2 is YSYEKL. The CDR3 runs to 15 residues. The CDR3 bases are TGCGCCAGCAGTGACGCCGGGACTAACAAAAACATTCAGTACTTC. As protein: CASSDAGTNKNIQYF.

The rearrangement uses TRBV18 and TRBJ1-2; the D is unclear. There are 13 residues in the CDR3. Looked up from germline, CDR1 is KGHSH and CDR2 is LQKENI. Trimming took 2 bases from V and 3 from J, leaving 7 bases between them. The chain's CDR3 is CASSPAAHYGYTF. The DNA for the CDR3 is TGTGCCAGCTCACCAGCGGCACACTATGGCTACACCTTC.